These T cell receptor beta chains were read from a single sample in a study of shared clonotypes between healthy human individuals. Profiled with immunoSEQ multiplex PCR; TCRdb holds only in-frame clones, not every one. The sample has 500,000 or so clones; 90% to 97% are singletons. The sequenced sample was naive CD4+ T cells sorted from blood. All receptors derive from a woman in her twenties or thirties in good health. The CDR3 runs from the conserved cysteine through the conserved F or W. The D gene is left open where the match is weak. Expanded clones are given a class, and other clones once, few, many or no size at all.

D gene | J gene | V gene | clone size | CDR3 DNA | CDR3 protein
TRBD1 | TRBJ2-7 | TRBV11-2 | - | TGTGCCAGCAGTACAGGGGAGTTCGGCGAGCAGTACTTC | CASSTGEFGEQYF
- | TRBJ2-7 | TRBV7-9 | few | TGTGCCAGCAGCCCTAGAGCTGCCTCCTACGAGCAGTACTTC | CASSPRAASYEQYF
TRBD1 | TRBJ2-7 | TRBV18 | - | TGTGCCAGCTCACAGCCGGGACAGGGCCACTACGAGCAGTACTTC | CASSQPGQGHYEQYF
- | TRBJ2-1 | TRBV11-2 | - | TGTGCCAGCAGCTTAACTGGCGGGACCCCTGAGCAGTTCTTC | CASSLTGGTPEQFF
- | TRBJ1-1 | TRBV6-6 | - | TGTGCCAGCAGTTACTCTATGAAGGACACTGAAGCTTTCTTT | CASSYSMKDTEAFF
- | TRBJ1-2 | TRBV5-6 | - | TGTGCCAGCAGCTTGAGGGGGACCAGATCCAGTGGCTACACCTTC | CASSLRGTRSSGYTF
TRBD1 | TRBJ1-2 | TRBV7-9 | - | TGTGCCAGCACCCCAGGGGGACAGAACTATGGCTACACCTTC | CASTPGGQNYGYTF
TRBD1 | TRBJ2-7 | TRBV7-9 | - | TGTGCCAGCAGCTTAGAACAGGGGGCCTACGAGCAGTACTTC | CASSLEQGAYEQYF
- | TRBJ1-1 | TRBV28 | - | TGTGCCAGCAGTTTATGGGAGGGTGAAGCTTTCTTT | CASSLWEGEAFF
TRBD2 | TRBJ2-2 | TRBV10-2 | - | TGCGCCAGCAAGGGGACTAGCACGGGCGGGGAGCTGTTTTTT | CASKGTSTGGELFF
- | TRBJ2-3 | TRBV13 | - | TGTGCCAGCAGCTTTAGGACTCTCGGAGTCACAGATACGCAGTATTTT | CASSFRTLGVTDTQYF
- | TRBJ2-7 | TRBV5-4 | - | TGTGCCAGCAGCTATGGGACAAGAGCGTACGAGCAGTACTTC | CASSYGTRAYEQYF
- | TRBJ2-5 | TRBV6-1 | once | TGTGCCAGCAGTGAAGTCAGGCAAGAGACCCAGTACTTC | CASSEVRQETQYF
TRBD2 | TRBJ2-1 | TRBV7-9 | - | TGTGCCAGCAGCGAACGACTAGCGGGAAACAATGAGCAGTTCTTC | CASSERLAGNNEQFF
- | TRBJ2-3 | TRBV9 | - | TGTGCCAGCAGCCCCCTCAAAGATACGCAGTATTTT | CASSPLKDTQYF
- | TRBJ1-1 | TRBV2 | - | TGTGCCAGCAAGGAAGAGGAGGTGACTGAAGCTTTCTTT | CASKEEEVTEAFF
TRBD1 | TRBJ1-1 | TRBV19 | - | TGTGCCAGTAGTCCATCACAGGGGGGTACTGAAGCTTTCTTT | CASSPSQGGTEAFF
TRBD2 | TRBJ2-7 | TRBV5-1 | - | TGCGCCAGCAGCTTCTGGGTTACCGAGGGACTAGCAGGAAGTCACGAGCAGTACTTC | CASSFWVTEGLAGSHEQYF
- | TRBJ1-3 | TRBV10-3 | few | TGTGCCATCAGTGAGTCGGGGTCTGGAAACACCATATATTTT | CAISESGSGNTIYF
TRBD1 | TRBJ2-7 | TRBV5-4 | - | TGTGCCAGCAGCAATAAGGGACAGCGAGTCGAGCAGTACTTC | CASSNKGQRVEQYF
TRBD2 | TRBJ2-7 | TRBV7-2 | - | TGTGCCAGCAGCTTAGTAGCGGGAGGGAACTCCTACGAGCAGTACTTC | CASSLVAGGNSYEQYF
- | TRBJ2-1 | TRBV15 | - | TGTGCCACCAGCTCCAGTGGGTACAATGAGCAGTTCTTC | CATSSSGYNEQFF
- | TRBJ2-7 | TRBV5-1 | - | TGCGCCAGCAGCTTGGGGCCTGAAGGGGTCGAGCAGTACTTC | CASSLGPEGVEQYF
TRBD2 | TRBJ2-2 | TRBV18 | - | TGTGCCAGCTCACCGGTGTCTAGCGGGAGCACCGGGGAGCTGTTTTTT | CASSPVSSGSTGELFF
- | TRBJ2-7 | TRBV11-2 | once | TGTGCCAGCAGCAACTTATATCGGGGGGCGGGGTACGAGCAGTACTTC | CASSNLYRGAGYEQYF
- | TRBJ1-4 | TRBV19 | - | TGTGCCAGTAGACCGGAAGGGGCTGGTGAAAAACTGTTTTTT | CASRPEGAGEKLFF
- | TRBJ2-2 | TRBV7-9 | once | TGTGCCAGCAGGGAGGTCACCGGGGAGCTGTTTTTT | CASREVTGELFF
- | TRBJ1-4 | TRBV2 | few | TGTGCCAGTGCGCGGCGTGCAACTAATGAAAAACTGTTTTTT | CASARRATNEKLFF
TRBD2 | TRBJ2-7 | TRBV7-3 | - | TGTGCCAGCAGCTTATCGGTAGAGGGAGACACCGGGGGGAGGGAGCAGTACTTC | CASSLSVEGDTGGREQYF
- | TRBJ1-4 | TRBV28 | - | TGTGCCAGCAGTTTTCCCCCTCCTTCTAGTACTAATGAAAAACTGTTTTTT | CASSFPPPSSTNEKLFF
TRBD1 | TRBJ2-6 | TRBV2 | - | TGTGCCAGCAGTGATGGGGACAGCCACTTCTCTGGGGCCAACGTCCTGACTTTC | CASSDGDSHFSGANVLTF
- | TRBJ1-2 | TRBV6-5 | - | TGTGCCAGCAGTTACTCGAGACCCCAAGCTAACTATGGCTACACCTTC | CASSYSRPQANYGYTF
TRBD2 | TRBJ2-6 | TRBV2 | once | TGTGCCAGCACAGAAGCGGGGAATCTGGCTGGGGCCAACGTCCTGACTTTC | CASTEAGNLAGANVLTF
- | TRBJ2-5 | TRBV27 | - | TGTGCCAGGAAAGAATTCTCCAACCACCAAGAGACCCAGTACTTC | CARKEFSNHQETQYF
- | TRBJ1-1 | TRBV5-1 | once | TGCGCCAGCGCCTCCGGGGCCGGGAACACTGAAGCTTTCTTT | CASASGAGNTEAFF
- | TRBJ1-2 | TRBV20-1 | - | TGCAGTGCTAGAGCCAACTATGGCTACACCTTC | CSARANYGYTF
TRBD2 | TRBJ2-3 | TRBV2 | - | TGTGCCAGCAGCCCCCGCCCAGCGGGAGCGGGAGATACGCAGTATTTT | CASSPRPAGAGDTQYF
- | TRBJ2-7 | TRBV5-1 | - | TGCGCCAGCAGCCCCACAGGGTTCACCTACGAGCAGTACTTC | CASSPTGFTYEQYF
- | TRBJ1-3 | TRBV5-4 | - | TGTGCCAGCAGCTTGGATGGAAACACCATATATTTT | CASSLDGNTIYF
TRBD1 | TRBJ1-4 | TRBV30 | - | TGTGCCTGGAGTGTACAAGGGGGCACTAATGAAAAACTGTTTTTT | CAWSVQGGTNEKLFF
TRBD2 | TRBJ2-2 | TRBV5-1 | - | TGCGCCAGCAGCGGGACTAGCGGGAACACCGGGGAGCTGTTTTTT | CASSGTSGNTGELFF
TRBD1 | TRBJ2-5 | TRBV28 | - | TGTGCCAGCAGTTCCCCCACAGGGGCCGGGGAGACCCAGTACTTC | CASSSPTGAGETQYF
- | TRBJ1-1 | TRBV30 | - | TGTGCCTGGAGTCCCCGGGAACTATTGGGGACTGAAGCTTTCTTT | CAWSPRELLGTEAFF
- | TRBJ2-5 | TRBV2 | once | TGTGCCAGCAACATAGGGGAGACCCAGTACTTC | CASNIGETQYF
TRBD1 | TRBJ1-5 | TRBV28 | - | TGTGCCAGCAGTTTCCCTACAGGGGACAATCAGCCCCAGCATTTT | CASSFPTGDNQPQHF